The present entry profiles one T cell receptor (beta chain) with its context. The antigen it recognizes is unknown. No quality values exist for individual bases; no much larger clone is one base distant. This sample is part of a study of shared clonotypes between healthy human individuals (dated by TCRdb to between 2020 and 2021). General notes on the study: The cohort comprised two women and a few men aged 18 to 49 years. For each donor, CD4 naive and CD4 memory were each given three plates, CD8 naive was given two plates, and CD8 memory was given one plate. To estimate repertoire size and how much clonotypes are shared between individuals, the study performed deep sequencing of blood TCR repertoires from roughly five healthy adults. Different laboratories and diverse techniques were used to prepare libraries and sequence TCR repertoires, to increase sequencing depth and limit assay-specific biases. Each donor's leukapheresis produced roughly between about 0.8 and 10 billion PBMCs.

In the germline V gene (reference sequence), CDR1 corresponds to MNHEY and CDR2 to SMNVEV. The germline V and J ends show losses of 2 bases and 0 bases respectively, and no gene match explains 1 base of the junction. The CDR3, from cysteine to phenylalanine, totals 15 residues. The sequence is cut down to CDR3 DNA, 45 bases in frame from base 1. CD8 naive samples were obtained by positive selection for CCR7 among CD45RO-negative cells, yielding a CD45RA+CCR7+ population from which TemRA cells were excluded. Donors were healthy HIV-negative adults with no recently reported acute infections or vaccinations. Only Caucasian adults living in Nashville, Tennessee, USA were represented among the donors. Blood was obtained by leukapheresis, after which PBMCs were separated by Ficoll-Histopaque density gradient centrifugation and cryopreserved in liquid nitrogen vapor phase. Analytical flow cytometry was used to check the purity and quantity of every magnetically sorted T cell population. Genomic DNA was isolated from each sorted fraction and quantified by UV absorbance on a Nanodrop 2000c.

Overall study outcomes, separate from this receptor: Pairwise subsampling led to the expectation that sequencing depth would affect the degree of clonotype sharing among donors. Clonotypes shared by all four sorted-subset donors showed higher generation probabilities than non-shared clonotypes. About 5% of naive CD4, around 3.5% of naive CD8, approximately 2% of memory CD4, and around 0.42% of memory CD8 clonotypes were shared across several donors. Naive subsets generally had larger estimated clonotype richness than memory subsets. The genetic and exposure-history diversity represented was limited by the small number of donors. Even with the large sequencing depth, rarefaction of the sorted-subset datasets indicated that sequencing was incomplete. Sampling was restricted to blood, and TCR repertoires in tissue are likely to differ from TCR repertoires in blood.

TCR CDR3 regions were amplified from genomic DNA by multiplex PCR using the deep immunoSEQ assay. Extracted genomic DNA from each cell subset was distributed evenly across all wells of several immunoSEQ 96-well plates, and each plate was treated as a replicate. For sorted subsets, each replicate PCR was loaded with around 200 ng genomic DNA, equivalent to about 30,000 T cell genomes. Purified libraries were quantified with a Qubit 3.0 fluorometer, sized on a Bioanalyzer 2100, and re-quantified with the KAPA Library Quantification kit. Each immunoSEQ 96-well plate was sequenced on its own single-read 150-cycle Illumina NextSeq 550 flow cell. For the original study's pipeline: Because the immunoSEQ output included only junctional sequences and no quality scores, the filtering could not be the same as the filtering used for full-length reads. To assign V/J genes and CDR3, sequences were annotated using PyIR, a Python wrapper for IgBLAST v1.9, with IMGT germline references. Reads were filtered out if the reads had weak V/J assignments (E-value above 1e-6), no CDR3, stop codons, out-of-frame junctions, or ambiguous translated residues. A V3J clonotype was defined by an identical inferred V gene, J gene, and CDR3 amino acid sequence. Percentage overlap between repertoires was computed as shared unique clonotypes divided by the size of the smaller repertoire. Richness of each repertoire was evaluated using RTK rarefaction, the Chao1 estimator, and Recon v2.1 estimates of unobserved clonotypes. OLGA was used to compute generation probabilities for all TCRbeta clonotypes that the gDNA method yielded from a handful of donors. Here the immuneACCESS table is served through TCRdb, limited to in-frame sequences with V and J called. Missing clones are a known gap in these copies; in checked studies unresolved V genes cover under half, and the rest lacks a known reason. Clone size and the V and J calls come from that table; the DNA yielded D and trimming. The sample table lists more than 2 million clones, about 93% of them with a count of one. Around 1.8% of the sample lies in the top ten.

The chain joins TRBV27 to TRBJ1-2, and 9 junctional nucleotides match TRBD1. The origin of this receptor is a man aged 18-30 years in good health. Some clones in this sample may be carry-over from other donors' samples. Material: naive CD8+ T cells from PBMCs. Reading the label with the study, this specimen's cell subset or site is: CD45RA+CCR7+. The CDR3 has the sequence CASSLGQGTNYGYTF. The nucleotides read TGTGCCAGCAGTTTAGGACAGGGGACTAACTATGGCTACACCTTC.